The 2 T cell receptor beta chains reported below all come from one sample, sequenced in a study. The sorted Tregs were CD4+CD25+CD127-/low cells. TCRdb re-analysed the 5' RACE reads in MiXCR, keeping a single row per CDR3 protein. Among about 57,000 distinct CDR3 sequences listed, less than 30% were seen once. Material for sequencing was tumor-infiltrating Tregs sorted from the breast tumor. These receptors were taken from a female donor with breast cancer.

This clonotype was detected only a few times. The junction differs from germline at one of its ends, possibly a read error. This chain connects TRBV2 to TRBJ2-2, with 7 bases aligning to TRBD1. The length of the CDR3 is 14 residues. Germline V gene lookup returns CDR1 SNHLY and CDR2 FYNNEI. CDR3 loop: CASRDRTNTGELFF. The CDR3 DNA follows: TGTGCCAGCAGGGACAGGACGAACACCGGGGAACTGTTTTTT. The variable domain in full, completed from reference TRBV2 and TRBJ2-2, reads EPEVTQTPSHQVTQMGQEVILRCVPISNHLYFYWYRQILGQKVEFLVSFYNNEISEKSEIFDDQFSVERPDGSNFTLKIRSTKLEDSAMYFCASRDRTNTGELFFGEGSRLTVL.

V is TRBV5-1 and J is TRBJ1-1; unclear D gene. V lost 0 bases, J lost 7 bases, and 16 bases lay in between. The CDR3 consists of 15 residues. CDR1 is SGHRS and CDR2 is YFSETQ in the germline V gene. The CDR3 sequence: CASSLGYGRSDEAFF. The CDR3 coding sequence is TGCGCCAGCAGCTTGGGTTACGGTAGGAGCGATGAAGCTTTCTTT. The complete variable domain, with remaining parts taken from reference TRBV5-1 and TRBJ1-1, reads KAGVTQTPRYLIKTRGQQVTLSCSPISGHRSVSWYQQTPGQGLQFLFEYFSETQRNKGNFPGRFSGRQFSNSRSEMNVSTLELGDSALYLCASSLGYGRSDEAFFGQGTRLTVV.